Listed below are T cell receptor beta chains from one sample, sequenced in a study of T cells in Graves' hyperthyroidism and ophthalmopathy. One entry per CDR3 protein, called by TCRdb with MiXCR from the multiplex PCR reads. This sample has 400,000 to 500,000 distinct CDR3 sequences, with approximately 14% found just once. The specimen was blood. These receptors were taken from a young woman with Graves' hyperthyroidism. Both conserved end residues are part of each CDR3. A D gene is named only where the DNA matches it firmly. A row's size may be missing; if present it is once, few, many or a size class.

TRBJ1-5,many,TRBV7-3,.,TGTGCCAGCAGCTTAGACCGAAATCAGCCCCAGCATTTT,CASSLDRNQPQHF
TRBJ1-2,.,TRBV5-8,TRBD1,TGTGCCAGCAGCTACGGACAGGGGAGCTATGGCTACACCTTC,CASSYGQGSYGYTF
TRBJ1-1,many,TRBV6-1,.,TGTGCCAGCAGTCCACAGCTCCCCGGGACTTTCTTT,CASSPQLPGTFF
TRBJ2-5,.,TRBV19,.,TGTGCCAGTAGAGTCGACACCTCCCAAGAGACCCAGTACTTC,CASRVDTSQETQYF
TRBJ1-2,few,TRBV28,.,TGTGCCAGCAGTTTATTAAGCTCCGGCTACACCTTC,CASSLLSSGYTF
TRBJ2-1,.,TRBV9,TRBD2,TGTGCCAGCAGCGTAGGGGCGGGAGGGATGTCCTACAATGAGCAGTTCTTC,CASSVGAGGMSYNEQFF
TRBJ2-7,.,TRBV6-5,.,TGTGCCAGCAGTTACTCGACAGTCCTCCAGGAGCAGTACTTC,CASSYSTVLQEQYF
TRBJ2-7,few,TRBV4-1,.,TGCGCCAGCAGCCAGGTCATTTCGTGGGGTGATGAGCAGTACTTC,CASSQVISWGDEQYF
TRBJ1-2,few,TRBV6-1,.,TGTGCCAGCACCGGTGGGGATCTAATACCTGGCTACACCTTC,CASTGGDLIPGYTF
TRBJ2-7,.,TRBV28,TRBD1,TGTGCCAGCAGTTACAGGGGGGATAGCTCCTACGAGCAGTACTTC,CASSYRGDSSYEQYF